What follows are 5 T cell receptor beta chains derived from one specimen sequenced in a study of T cell changes during pregnancy in multiple sclerosis. The method was immunoSEQ multiplex PCR; TCRdb's version includes in-frame clones alone and lacks a portion of them. The sample consists of about 100,000 clones, approximately 90% of them appearing once. The material was peripheral blood, obtained in the third trimester of pregnancy. The receptors were gathered from a female donor in good health, enrolled as a control in a pregnancy study.

This clone was counted between two and nine times. The chain couples TRBV4-1 to TRBJ1-5, with 7 bases that match TRBD1. In germline, CDR1 is MGHRA, CDR2 YSYEKL. The J segment lost 0 bases and the V segment lost 0 bases, leaving 8 bases of the junction unmatched. This CDR3 has 18 residues. This CDR3 is CASSQDVTGAYSNQPQHF. The DNA of the CDR3 is TGCGCCAGCAGCCAAGACGTTACAGGGGCTTATAGCAATCAGCCCCAGCATTTT.

V usage is TRBV4-1 and J usage is TRBJ1-1, with a possible D match to TRBD1 (6 bases). V gave up 4 bases and J gave up 1 base, with 13 bases separating them. The germline gives CDR1 MGHRA, CDR2 YSYEKL. CDR3 length: 15 residues. DNA for the CDR3: TGCGCCAGCAGCCTAATCGGGACATCGAACACTGAAGCTTTCTTT. This codes for CASSLIGTSNTEAFF.

This sequence joins TRBV11-3 and TRBJ2-7; TRBD2 agrees at 8 bases. This CDR3 contains 15 residues. With V trimmed by 5 bases and J by 1 base, 7 bases remained unmatched. Looked up from germline, CDR1 is SGHNT and CDR2 is YENEEA. The chain's CDR3 is CASSPAGGRSYEQYF. In DNA form, the CDR3 reads TGTGCCAGCAGCCCGGCGGGGGGCCGATCCTACGAGCAGTACTTC.

CDR3 residues: CASSTSTGGNGYTF. The CDR3 bases are TGTGCCAGCAGTACCTCCACAGGGGGCAATGGCTACACCTTC. V gene TRBV6-6 combines with J gene TRBJ1-2; TRBD1 matches 9 bases. Germline V gene lookup returns CDR1 MNHNY and CDR2 SVGAGI (reference sequence). Germline trimming cut 5 bases from V and 6 bases from J; bases unmatched to any gene: 7. The CDR3 extends over 14 amino acids.

J is TRBJ1-5 and V is TRBV6-6; TRBD1 matches at 8 bases. Trimming cost V 8 bases and J 6 bases; bases outside gene matches: 6. Germline V lookup: CDR1 MNHNY, CDR2 SVGAGI (reference sequence). CDR3 length equals 13 residues. DNA of the CDR3: TGTGCCAGCGAGAGGACAGGGACTCAGCCCCAGCATTTT. Its translation is CASERTGTQPQHF.